These T cell receptor beta chains were read from a single sample in a study of shared clonotypes between healthy human individuals. TCRdb's table, derived via immunoSEQ multiplex PCR, lists solely in-frame clones and lacks some. The sample has 950,000 to 1,200,000 clones; 77% are singletons. Sequenced material: memory CD4+ T cells from PBMCs. The receptors were gathered from a man aged 18 to 29 in good health. Some clones in this sample may be carry-over from other donors' samples. The CDR3 runs from the conserved cysteine through the conserved F or W. The order of the fields is clone size, D gene, V gene, J gene, CDR3 DNA, CDR3 protein. A D gene is named only where the DNA matches it firmly. Only part of the rows carry a size: once, few, many, or a class if the clone is expanded.

clone_size: NA; d_call: TRBD2; v_call: TRBV5-1; j_call: TRBJ2-7; cdr3_nt: TGCGCCAGCAGCTTGGATACTAGCGGGAGTGGCGAGCAGTACTTC; cdr3_aa: CASSLDTSGSGEQYF
clone_size: NA; d_call: TRBD2; v_call: TRBV5-4; j_call: TRBJ2-5; cdr3_nt: TGTGCCACCCGGGAGGAAGAGACCCAGTACTTC; cdr3_aa: CATREEETQYF
clone_size: NA; d_call: NA; v_call: TRBV7-2; j_call: TRBJ1-5; cdr3_nt: TGTGCGGGCAGCACGGGCAATCAGCCCCAGCATTTT; cdr3_aa: CAGSTGNQPQHF
clone_size: NA; d_call: TRBD1; v_call: TRBV6-5; j_call: TRBJ1-2; cdr3_nt: TGTGCCAGCAGTTCGACAGGGAGAGGCTACACCTTC; cdr3_aa: CASSSTGRGYTF
clone_size: NA; d_call: NA; v_call: TRBV6-1; j_call: TRBJ1-4; cdr3_nt: TGTGCCAGTCTAGAAACTAATGAAAAACTGTTTTTT; cdr3_aa: CASLETNEKLFF
clone_size: NA; d_call: NA; v_call: TRBV11-2; j_call: TRBJ2-3; cdr3_nt: TGTGCTGGAACAGACCGTTACACAGATACGCAGTATTTT; cdr3_aa: CAGTDRYTDTQYF
clone_size: NA; d_call: NA; v_call: TRBV6-4; j_call: TRBJ2-2; cdr3_nt: TGTGCCAGCAGTGGTGGATGGGACACCGGGGAGCTGTTTTTT; cdr3_aa: CASSGGWDTGELFF
clone_size: NA; d_call: TRBD1; v_call: TRBV7-9; j_call: TRBJ1-5; cdr3_nt: TGTGCCAGCAGTTCGACAGGGACCAATCAGCCCCAGCATTTT; cdr3_aa: CASSSTGTNQPQHF
clone_size: once; d_call: TRBD2; v_call: TRBV6-5; j_call: TRBJ2-1; cdr3_nt: TGTGCCAGCACCGACCCGGGTAGCGGGAGTTATGAGCAGTTCTTC; cdr3_aa: CASTDPGSGSYEQFF
clone_size: NA; d_call: NA; v_call: TRBV28; j_call: TRBJ2-2; cdr3_nt: TGTGCCAGCATCCAGCAGAACACCGGGGAGCTGTTTTTT; cdr3_aa: CASIQQNTGELFF
clone_size: few; d_call: TRBD1; v_call: TRBV29-1; j_call: TRBJ1-1; cdr3_nt: TGCAGCGTGATACAGGGGCCCACTGAAGCTTTCTTT; cdr3_aa: CSVIQGPTEAFF
clone_size: NA; d_call: TRBD1; v_call: TRBV7-2; j_call: TRBJ2-1; cdr3_nt: TGTGCCAGCAGCCCGACAGGGGGCGGGTACAATGAGCAGTTCTTC; cdr3_aa: CASSPTGGGYNEQFF
clone_size: NA; d_call: TRBD1; v_call: TRBV28; j_call: TRBJ2-7; cdr3_nt: TGTGCCAGCTCCTCTGTGGGGACAGGGCCCTACGAGCAGTACTTC; cdr3_aa: CASSSVGTGPYEQYF
clone_size: NA; d_call: NA; v_call: TRBV11-3; j_call: TRBJ2-3; cdr3_nt: TGTGCCAGCAGCAAAAGTCACATAGGCGGGAGCACAGATACGCAGTATTTT; cdr3_aa: CASSKSHIGGSTDTQYF
clone_size: NA; d_call: NA; v_call: TRBV5-1; j_call: TRBJ1-3; cdr3_nt: TGCGCCAGCAGCCCCGGGAACTCTGGAAACACCATATATTTT; cdr3_aa: CASSPGNSGNTIYF
clone_size: NA; d_call: NA; v_call: TRBV7-3; j_call: TRBJ1-1; cdr3_nt: TGTGCCAGCAGCCCTGGGGGGACAAGGGCTTTCTTT; cdr3_aa: CASSPGGTRAFF
clone_size: once; d_call: TRBD2; v_call: TRBV7-3; j_call: TRBJ2-1; cdr3_nt: TGTGCCAGCAGCTTAAGCGGGAGTATCTACAATGAGCAGTTCTTC; cdr3_aa: CASSLSGSIYNEQFF
clone_size: NA; d_call: NA; v_call: TRBV5-8; j_call: TRBJ1-2; cdr3_nt: TGTGCCAGCAGCTTCTTAGGCGGTGCATATGGCTACACCTTC; cdr3_aa: CASSFLGGAYGYTF
clone_size: few; d_call: NA; v_call: TRBV30; j_call: TRBJ2-1; cdr3_nt: TGTGCCTGGGGACTCAGGGGGCAGTTCTTC; cdr3_aa: CAWGLRGQFF
clone_size: NA; d_call: TRBD2; v_call: TRBV9; j_call: TRBJ2-3; cdr3_nt: TGTGCCAGCAGCGTAGGGACTAGCGGGAGGACAGATACGCAGTATTTT; cdr3_aa: CASSVGTSGRTDTQYF
clone_size: NA; d_call: TRBD2; v_call: TRBV5-1; j_call: TRBJ2-1; cdr3_nt: TGCGCCAGCAGCTTCAGCGGGAGAAGCAATGAGCAGTTCTTC; cdr3_aa: CASSFSGRSNEQFF
clone_size: NA; d_call: TRBD2; v_call: TRBV27; j_call: TRBJ2-7; cdr3_nt: TGTGCCAGCCAGACTAGCGGGATTCCCGGATCCTACGAGCAGTACTTC; cdr3_aa: CASQTSGIPGSYEQYF
clone_size: few; d_call: NA; v_call: TRBV15; j_call: TRBJ2-1; cdr3_nt: TGTGCCACCAGCAGACTGGGCTCCTACAATGAGCAGTTCTTC; cdr3_aa: CATSRLGSYNEQFF
clone_size: NA; d_call: TRBD1; v_call: TRBV28; j_call: TRBJ1-4; cdr3_nt: TGTGCCAGCAGGGGTGGACAGGGATATGAAAAACTGTTTTTT; cdr3_aa: CASRGGQGYEKLFF
clone_size: few; d_call: TRBD1; v_call: TRBV7-9; j_call: TRBJ2-7; cdr3_nt: TGTGCCAGCAGCAAGGGACAGGCGCCCTCCTACGAGCAGTACTTC; cdr3_aa: CASSKGQAPSYEQYF
clone_size: NA; d_call: TRBD2; v_call: TRBV5-1; j_call: TRBJ2-3; cdr3_nt: TGCGCCAGCAGCTTGGGGCGACTAGCGGGAGGGCCTAGCACAGATACGCAGTATTTT; cdr3_aa: CASSLGRLAGGPSTDTQYF
clone_size: NA; d_call: NA; v_call: TRBV4-2; j_call: TRBJ1-2; cdr3_nt: TGTGCCAGCAGCCAAACGACTGCTCCGGTGGGCTACACCTTC; cdr3_aa: CASSQTTAPVGYTF
clone_size: NA; d_call: NA; v_call: TRBV7-3; j_call: TRBJ2-1; cdr3_nt: TGTGCCAGCAGCTTAGCGGGAAATTCCTACAATGAGCAGTTCTTC; cdr3_aa: CASSLAGNSYNEQFF
clone_size: NA; d_call: TRBD2; v_call: TRBV18; j_call: TRBJ2-1; cdr3_nt: TGTGCCAGCTCACTACCCTCGGGGCTAGCGGGGTACAATGAGCAGTTCTTC; cdr3_aa: CASSLPSGLAGYNEQFF
clone_size: NA; d_call: NA; v_call: TRBV11-3; j_call: TRBJ2-3; cdr3_nt: TGTGCCAGCAGCCTTGGGCGGGGAGCGGTAGATACGCAGTATTTT; cdr3_aa: CASSLGRGAVDTQYF
clone_size: once; d_call: NA; v_call: TRBV28; j_call: TRBJ1-5; cdr3_nt: TGTGCCAGCAGCCCGCCAGGGACTAGCAATCAGCCCCAGCATTTT; cdr3_aa: CASSPPGTSNQPQHF
clone_size: many; d_call: NA; v_call: TRBV5-1; j_call: TRBJ2-7; cdr3_nt: TGCGCCAGCAGCTTGGGACAGGACATCTACGAGCAGTACTTC; cdr3_aa: CASSLGQDIYEQYF
clone_size: many; d_call: NA; v_call: TRBV5-1; j_call: TRBJ2-7; cdr3_nt: TGCGCCAGCAGCGCATCCCCCGGGGTCCCCCACGAGCAGTACTTC; cdr3_aa: CASSASPGVPHEQYF
clone_size: NA; d_call: NA; v_call: TRBV10-3; j_call: TRBJ1-5; cdr3_nt: TGTGCCATCGGGGAGGGCCCCGGACAGCCCCAGCATTTT; cdr3_aa: CAIGEGPGQPQHF
clone_size: NA; d_call: NA; v_call: TRBV5-8; j_call: TRBJ1-1; cdr3_nt: TGTGCCAGCAGCTTACTAGCGAACACTGAAGCTTTCTTT; cdr3_aa: CASSLLANTEAFF
clone_size: NA; d_call: TRBD1; v_call: TRBV4-1; j_call: TRBJ1-1; cdr3_nt: TGCGCCAGCAGCCAAGTAGGCAGGGGGCGAACTGAAGCTTTCTTT; cdr3_aa: CASSQVGRGRTEAFF
clone_size: NA; d_call: NA; v_call: TRBV5-4; j_call: TRBJ1-2; cdr3_nt: TGTGCCAGCAGCTTCGGACGAGCACATCGGGATGGCTACACCTTC; cdr3_aa: CASSFGRAHRDGYTF
clone_size: NA; d_call: NA; v_call: TRBV20-1; j_call: TRBJ2-7; cdr3_nt: TGCAGTGCTAGAGGGCACCATGAGCAGTACTTC; cdr3_aa: CSARGHHEQYF
clone_size: once; d_call: NA; v_call: TRBV18; j_call: TRBJ1-2; cdr3_nt: TGTGCCAGCTCACAAATCTCAGGAGATTCAATAGATGGCTACACCTTC; cdr3_aa: CASSQISGDSIDGYTF
clone_size: NA; d_call: TRBD2; v_call: TRBV27; j_call: TRBJ2-7; cdr3_nt: TGTGCCAGCAGTCTAAAATTGACTAGCGGCTCCGAGCAGTACTTC; cdr3_aa: CASSLKLTSGSEQYF